Below, 3 T cell receptor beta chains from the same sample are listed, as sequenced in a study of cytomegalovirus exposure and HLA in healthy donors. PCR primers comprised 60 Vbeta and 13 Jbeta primers. This table comes from immunoSEQ multiplex PCR, and its TCRdb copy is limited to in-frame clones, with some not included. This table holds some 95,000 clones, roughly 80% found once. The sequencing sample was made of PBMCs. These receptors all come from a man between 50 and 59 years old in good health and CMV-seropositive.

J is TRBJ2-6 and V is TRBV7-2; D uncertain. This CDR3 is 18 amino acids long. CDR1 is SGHTA, CDR2 FQGNSA, per germline. The V end lost 5 bases, the J end lost 4 bases, and 21 bases lay between the germline ends. The CDR3 DNA reads as TGTGCCAGCAGCCCCCCAGTGCTCCTTGCCTCAGGGGCCAACGTCCTGACTTTC. Its protein product is CASSPPVLLASGANVLTF.

This clone came up once. V usage is TRBV18 and J usage is TRBJ1-5; tentative D call: TRBD1 (5 bases). This CDR3 is 14 amino acids long. Deletions cut 3 bases from V and 5 bases from J, with 11 bases between. The germline gives CDR1 KGHSH, CDR2 LQKENI. CDR3 region: CASSPQGSDQPQHF. In nucleotides, the CDR3 is TGTGCCAGCTCACCGCAGGGAAGTGATCAGCCCCAGCATTTT.

V usage is TRBV7-8 and J usage is TRBJ2-7; a weak D match, TRBD1 (5 bases). Germline-derived CDR1 and CDR2 are SGHVS and FQNEAQ. V was clipped by 7 bases and J by 2 bases, with 18 bases between them. CDR3 length: 15 amino acids. CDR3 region: CASITEGPGTYEQYF. The CDR3 nucleotides read TGTGCCAGCATCACCGAAGGCCCAGGGACCTACGAGCAGTACTTC. The whole variable domain, filled in from reference TRBV7-8 and TRBJ2-7, reads GAGVSQSPRYKVAKRGQDVALRCDPISGHVSLFWYQQALGQGPEFLTYFQNEAQLDKSGLPSDRFFAERPEGSVSTLKIQRTQQEDSAVYLCASITEGPGTYEQYFGPGTRLTVT.